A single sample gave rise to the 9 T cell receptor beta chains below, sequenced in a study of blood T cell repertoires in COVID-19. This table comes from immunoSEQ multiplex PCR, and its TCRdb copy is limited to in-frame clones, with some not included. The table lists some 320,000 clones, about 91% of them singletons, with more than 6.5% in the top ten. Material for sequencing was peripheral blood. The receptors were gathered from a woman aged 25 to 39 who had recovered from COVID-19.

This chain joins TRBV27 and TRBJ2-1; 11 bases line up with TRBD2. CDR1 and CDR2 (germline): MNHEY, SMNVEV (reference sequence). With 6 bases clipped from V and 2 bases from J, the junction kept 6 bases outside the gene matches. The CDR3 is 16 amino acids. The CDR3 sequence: CASSRGTSGTYNEQFF. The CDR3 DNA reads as TGTGCCAGCAGCCGGGGGACTAGCGGAACCTACAATGAGCAGTTCTTC.

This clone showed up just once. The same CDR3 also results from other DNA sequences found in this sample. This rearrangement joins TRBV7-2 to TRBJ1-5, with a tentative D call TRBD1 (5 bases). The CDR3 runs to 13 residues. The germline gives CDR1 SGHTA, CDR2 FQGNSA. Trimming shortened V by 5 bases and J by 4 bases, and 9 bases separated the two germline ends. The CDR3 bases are TGTGCCAGCAGCCCCCGGGGGAATCAGCCCCAGCATTTT. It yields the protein CASSPRGNQPQHF.

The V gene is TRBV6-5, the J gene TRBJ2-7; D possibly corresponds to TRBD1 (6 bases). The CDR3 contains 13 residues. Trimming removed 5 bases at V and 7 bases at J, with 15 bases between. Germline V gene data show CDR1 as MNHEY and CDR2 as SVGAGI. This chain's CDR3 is CASSKTGFGEQYF. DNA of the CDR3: TGTGCCAGCAGTAAGACAGGTTTTGGAGAGCAGTACTTC.

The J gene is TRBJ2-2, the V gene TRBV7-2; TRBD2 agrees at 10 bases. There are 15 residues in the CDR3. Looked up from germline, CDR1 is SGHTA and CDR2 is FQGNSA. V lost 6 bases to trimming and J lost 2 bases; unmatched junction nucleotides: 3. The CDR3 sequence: CASSRTSGNTGELFF. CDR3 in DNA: TGTGCCAGCAGTAGGACTAGCGGTAACACCGGGGAGCTGTTTTTT. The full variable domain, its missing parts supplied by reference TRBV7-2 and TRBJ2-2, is GAGVSQSPSNKVTEKGKDVELRCDPISGHTALYWYRQSLGQGLEFLIYFQGNSAPDKSGLPSDRFSAERTGGSVSTLTIQRTQQEDSAVYLCASSRTSGNTGELFFGEGSRLTVL.

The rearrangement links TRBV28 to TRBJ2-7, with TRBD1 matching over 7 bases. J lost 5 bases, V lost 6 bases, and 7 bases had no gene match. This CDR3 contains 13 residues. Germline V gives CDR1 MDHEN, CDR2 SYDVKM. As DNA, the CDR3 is TGTGCCAGCAGACTTGGGACAGTTGACGAGCAGTACTTC. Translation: CASRLGTVDEQYF.

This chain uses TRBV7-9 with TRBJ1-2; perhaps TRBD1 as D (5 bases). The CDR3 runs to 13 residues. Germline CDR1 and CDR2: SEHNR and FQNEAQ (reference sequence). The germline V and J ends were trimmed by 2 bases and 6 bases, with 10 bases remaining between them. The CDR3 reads CASSLSGPNGYTF. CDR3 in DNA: TGTGCCAGCAGCTTATCAGGGCCAAATGGCTACACCTTC.

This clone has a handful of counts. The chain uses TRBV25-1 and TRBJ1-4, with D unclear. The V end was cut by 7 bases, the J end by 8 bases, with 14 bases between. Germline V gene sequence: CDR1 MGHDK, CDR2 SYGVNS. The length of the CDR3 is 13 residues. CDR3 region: CASNNGWEEKLFF. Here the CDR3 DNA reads TGTGCCAGCAATAATGGGTGGGAGGAAAAACTGTTTTTT.

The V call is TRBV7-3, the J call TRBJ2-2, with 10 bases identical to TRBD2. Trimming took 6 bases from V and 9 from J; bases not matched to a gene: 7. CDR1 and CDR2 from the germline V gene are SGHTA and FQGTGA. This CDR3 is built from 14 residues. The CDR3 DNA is TGTGCCAGCAGTCAACTAGCGGGGAACAGGGAGCTGTTTTTT. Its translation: CASSQLAGNRELFF.

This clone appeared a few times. This CDR3 reads CASSLDRAGYGYTF. The CDR3 DNA reads TGTGCCAGCAGCTTGGACAGGGCAGGCTATGGCTACACCTTC. The V call is TRBV7-9, the J call TRBJ1-2; 8 nucleotides line up with TRBD1. Trimming cost V 3 bases and J 4 bases; bases outside gene matches: 4. The CDR3 is 14 residues long. From germline, CDR1 is SEHNR and CDR2 FQNEAQ (reference sequence).